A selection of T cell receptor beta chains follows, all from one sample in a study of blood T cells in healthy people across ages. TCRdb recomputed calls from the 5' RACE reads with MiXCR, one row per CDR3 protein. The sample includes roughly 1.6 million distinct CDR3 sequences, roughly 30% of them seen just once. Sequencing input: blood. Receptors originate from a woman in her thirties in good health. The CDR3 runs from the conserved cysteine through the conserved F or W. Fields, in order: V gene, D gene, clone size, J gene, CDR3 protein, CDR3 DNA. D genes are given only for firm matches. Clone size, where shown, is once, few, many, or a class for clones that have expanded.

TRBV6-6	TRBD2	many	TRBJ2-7	CAVRLAENYEQYF	TGTGCCGTACGACTAGCGGAGAACTACGAGCAGTACTTC
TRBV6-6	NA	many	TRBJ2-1	CASSIRVNEQFF	TGTGCCAGCAGCATCAGGGTAAATGAGCAGTTCTTC
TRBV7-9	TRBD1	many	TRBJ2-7	CASSLTQGVDEQYF	TGTGCCAGCAGCTTAACACAGGGGGTGGACGAGCAGTACTTC
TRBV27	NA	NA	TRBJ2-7	CTSGSGVGYEQYF	TGTACCAGCGGTTCTGGTGTCGGGTACGAGCAGTACTTC
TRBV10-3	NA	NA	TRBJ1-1	CAVSLQGNTEAFF	TGTGCCGTCAGCCTACAGGGTAACACTGAAGCTTTCTTT
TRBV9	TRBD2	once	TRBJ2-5	CASTVGSGGLGEQYF	TGTGCCAGCACCGTGGGCTCGGGGGGGCTGGGGGAGCAGTACTTC
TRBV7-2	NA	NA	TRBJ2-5	CASSCSSYQETQYF	TGTGCCAGCAGCTGTTCCTCGTACCAAGAGACCCAGTACTTC
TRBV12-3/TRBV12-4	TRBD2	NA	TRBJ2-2	CAQGLAGVTGELFF	TGTGCCCAAGGACTAGCGGGTGTCACCGGGGAGCTGTTTTTT
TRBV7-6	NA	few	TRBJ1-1	CASSSGVEGTEAFF	TGTGCCAGCAGCTCTGGAGTGGAAGGGACTGAAGCTTTCTTT
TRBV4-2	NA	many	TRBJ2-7	CASSPIAPEQYF	TGTGCCAGCAGTCCAATCGCCCCCGAGCAGTACTTC
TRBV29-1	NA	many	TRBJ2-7	CSASWGDYEQYF	TGCAGCGCCTCTTGGGGAGACTACGAGCAGTACTTC
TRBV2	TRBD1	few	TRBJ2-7	CACSERGTGSSYEQYF	TGTGCCTGCAGTGAGCGAGGGACAGGATCCTCCTACGAGCAGTACTTC
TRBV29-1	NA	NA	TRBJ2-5	CSVEPGEQETQYF	TGCAGCGTTGAACCTGGAGAACAAGAGACCCAGTACTTC
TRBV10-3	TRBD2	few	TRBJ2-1	CAISVAGGSYNEQFF	TGTGCCATCAGTGTAGCGGGAGGGAGCTACAATGAGCAGTTCTTC
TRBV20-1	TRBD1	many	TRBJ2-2	CSAREDRASNTGELFF	TGCAGTGCTAGGGAGGACAGGGCCTCGAACACCGGGGAGCTGTTTTTT